This is a list of T cell receptor beta chains from one sample in a study of control samples from healthy donors and cancer patients. Here immunoSEQ multiplex PCR was the method, and the copy in TCRdb shows in-frame clones only, minus some. Here the sample spans about 120,000 clones, 80% to 90% being singletons. Sequencing was carried out using blood. All receptors derive from a man between 25 and 39 years old in good health. CDR3s include the opening cysteine and the closing phenylalanine or tryptophan. The D gene is left open where the match is weak. Only some rows state a clone size, as once, few, many or a class for expanded clones.

TRBD2	-	TRBV9	TRBJ2-1	TGTGCCAGCAGCGTAGGGACTAGTCCCTACAATGAGCAGTTCTTC	CASSVGTSPYNEQFF
-	-	TRBV5-5	TRBJ2-5	TGTGCCAGCAGCTCGGGCCAGGACCAAGAGACCCAGTACTTC	CASSSGQDQETQYF
TRBD1	once	TRBV9	TRBJ2-5	TGTGCCAGCAGCGGCGGACAGGGCATACAAGAGACCCAGTACTTC	CASSGGQGIQETQYF
-	-	TRBV23-1	TRBJ1-2	TGCGCCAGCGCACTGGGCGCGGGCTACACCTTC	CASALGAGYTF
-	-	TRBV6-5	TRBJ2-5	TGTGCCACGTCGGGCAGGAGAGAGACCCAGTACTTC	CATSGRRETQYF
-	-	TRBV25-1	TRBJ2-5	TGTGCCAGCAGTGCAATGGAGCCAGAGACCCAGTACTTC	CASSAMEPETQYF
TRBD1	-	TRBV5-1	TRBJ1-1	TGCGCCAGCAGCTTGGGACAGGGGAGCCTTAAAATCGCTTTCTTT	CASSLGQGSLKIAFF
-	-	TRBV11-3	TRBJ1-1	TGTGCCAGCAGCTTAGGAGGGGCGGGCACTGAAGCTTTCTTT	CASSLGGAGTEAFF
-	-	TRBV6-5	TRBJ2-5	TGTGCCAGCAGTTATGGTGGAGGACCCCAAGAGACCCAGTACTTC	CASSYGGGPQETQYF
-	-	TRBV5-1	TRBJ2-2	TGCGCCAGCAGCTTTCACACCGGGGAGCTGTTTTTT	CASSFHTGELFF
TRBD1	-	TRBV2	TRBJ2-3	TGTGCCAGCATGGGACAGTGGAATACAGATACGCAGTATTTT	CASMGQWNTDTQYF
TRBD1	-	TRBV2	TRBJ1-5	TGTGCCAGCCTATCCGGGACAGGGGAAGGGCCCCAGCATTTT	CASLSGTGEGPQHF
TRBD2	-	TRBV10-3	TRBJ2-5	TGTGCCATCCTAGGTCCCCGCGCTAGCGGAGAGACCCAGTACTTC	CAILGPRASGETQYF
TRBD1	-	TRBV18	TRBJ1-4	TGTGCCAGCTCACACCCGGGACAGGGGGGTGAAAAACTGTTTTTT	CASSHPGQGGEKLFF
-	-	TRBV7-2	TRBJ2-6	TGTGCCAGCAGGTCCCAGTCTGGGGCCAACGTCCTGACTTTC	CASRSQSGANVLTF
-	-	TRBV30	TRBJ2-1	TGTGCCCGCCAATTTAAGGGTAGTGAGCAGTTCTTC	CARQFKGSEQFF
-	-	TRBV19	TRBJ1-2	TGTGCCAGCGCCTATGTGGCAGGGTCTAAGTATGGCTACACCTTC	CASAYVAGSKYGYTF
-	-	TRBV3-1/TRBV3-2	TRBJ1-2	TGTGCCAGCAGCCAAGAAGGGGGGGTTGACTATGGCTACACCTTC	CASSQEGGVDYGYTF
TRBD2	-	TRBV19	TRBJ2-1	TGTGCCAGCCGCCCAAAGGGGCTAGCGGTTTCCTACAATGAGCAGTTCTTC	CASRPKGLAVSYNEQFF
-	-	TRBV19	TRBJ1-2	TGTGCCAGTAGTATGCAGGGACCCAACTATGGCTACACCTTC	CASSMQGPNYGYTF
-	-	TRBV12-3/TRBV12-4	TRBJ1-1	TGTGCCAGCAGTCGCCAGGGAGGAACTGAAGCTTTCTTT	CASSRQGGTEAFF
TRBD2	-	TRBV9	TRBJ2-5	TGTGCCAGCACCCCCGGACTAGTGGGAGAGACCCAGTACTTC	CASTPGLVGETQYF
TRBD2	-	TRBV5-8	TRBJ2-7	TGTGCCAGCAGCTTTAAGTCGGGGGGTACCGAGCAGTACTTC	CASSFKSGGTEQYF
-	-	TRBV29-1	TRBJ1-2	TGCAGCGTCGGGGGGGACGGCTATGGCTACACCTTC	CSVGGDGYGYTF
-	-	TRBV5-5	TRBJ2-7	TGTGCCAGCAGCCTAGGTCCTACTTACGAGCAGTACTTC	CASSLGPTYEQYF
TRBD2	-	TRBV7-2	TRBJ2-1	TGTGCCAGCAGGGGTAGCGGGGGGTACAATGAGCAGTTCTTC	CASRGSGGYNEQFF
TRBD2	-	TRBV3-1/TRBV3-2	TRBJ2-7	TGTGCCAGCAGCCCCCAACTAGCGGGGGGGCCCTGGCAGTACTTC	CASSPQLAGGPWQYF
TRBD1	-	TRBV6-1	TRBJ1-5	TGTGCCAGCAGTGGCCGGGACAGGGACAATCAGCCCCAGCATTTT	CASSGRDRDNQPQHF
TRBD1	-	TRBV6-5	TRBJ1-2	TGTGCCAGCAGCCTCCAGGGGGCGAGGGGCTACACCTTC	CASSLQGARGYTF
-	-	TRBV3-1/TRBV3-2	TRBJ2-7	TGTGCCAGCAGCCAGGGGGGGACAGGCGCCTACGAGCAGTGCTTC	CASSQGGTGAYEQCF
TRBD1	-	TRBV3-1/TRBV3-2	TRBJ1-1	TGTGCCAGCAGCCAAGGAAAGGGGGCGATCACTGAAGCTTTCTTT	CASSQGKGAITEAFF
-	-	TRBV6-5	TRBJ1-2	TGTGCCAGCAGGGCAGGGGTTTTCGGCTACACCTTC	CASRAGVFGYTF
-	-	TRBV7-8	TRBJ1-2	TGTGCCAGCAAACCCGGATTAACTAACTATGGCTACACCTTC	CASKPGLTNYGYTF
-	-	TRBV6-1	TRBJ2-1	TGTGCCAGCAGTGAAGCTGGGGGATTCAATGAGCAGTTCTTC	CASSEAGGFNEQFF
TRBD1	few	TRBV6-5	TRBJ1-3	TGTGCCAGCAGTTACAGAGTGACAGGGACTGGAAACACCATATATTTT	CASSYRVTGTGNTIYF
-	-	TRBV6-1	TRBJ2-3	TGTGCCAGCAGTGAATCTCTCTCTTCCACAGATACGCAGTATTTT	CASSESLSSTDTQYF
-	-	TRBV23-1	TRBJ1-2	TGCGCCAGCAGTCATTCTTTCTGCTCACGCTACACCTTC	CASSHSFCSRYTF
TRBD1	-	TRBV10-3	TRBJ1-1	TGTGCCATCAGGCCGGGACAGGGGGCCATGAACACTGAAGCTTTCTTT	CAIRPGQGAMNTEAFF
TRBD1	-	TRBV27	TRBJ1-2	TGTGCCAGCAGTCGGACAGGTCCGTATGGCTACACCTTC	CASSRTGPYGYTF
-	-	TRBV4-1	TRBJ1-5	TGCGCCAGCAGCCAAGAATTGAGCGGGACCGGGAATCAGCCCCAGCATTTT	CASSQELSGTGNQPQHF
TRBD1	-	TRBV27	TRBJ1-1	TGTGCCAGCAGTTTATGGGACAGGTTAGATGAAGCTTTCTTT	CASSLWDRLDEAFF
-	-	TRBV12-3/TRBV12-4	TRBJ1-2	TGTGCCAGCAAGGGGGGAGGAGGGGGCTACACCTTC	CASKGGGGGYTF
-	-	TRBV7-9	TRBJ2-3	TGTGCCAGCAGCTTAGCCATAGATACGCAGTATTTT	CASSLAIDTQYF
-	-	TRBV11-3	TRBJ1-1	TGTGCCAGCAGCCCCTCGGGGGTTAACACTGAAGCTTTCTTT	CASSPSGVNTEAFF
TRBD1	-	TRBV12-3/TRBV12-4	TRBJ1-2	TGTGCCAGCACTGGGACAGGGAATGGTGGCTACACCTTC	CASTGTGNGGYTF
-	-	TRBV18	TRBJ2-7	TGTGCCAGCTCACCGTTCCAGGTTCGGGACAAACTCTCCTACGAGCAGTACTTC	CASSPFQVRDKLSYEQYF
-	-	TRBV19	TRBJ1-2	TGTGCCAGTAGAAGAGAAGGGCGCTATGGCTACACCTTC	CASRREGRYGYTF
-	-	TRBV5-1	TRBJ2-2	TGCGCCAGCAGCTCACAGGGCGCCGGGGAGCTGTTTTTT	CASSSQGAGELFF
TRBD1	-	TRBV18	TRBJ1-6	TGTGCCAGCTCACCAGGGGGACAGAGAAGCGATTCACCCCTCCACTTT	CASSPGGQRSDSPLHF
-	-	TRBV5-1	TRBJ1-2	TGCGCCAGCAGCGCTTATTCTAACTATGGCTACACCTTC	CASSAYSNYGYTF